Detailed here is one T cell receptor beta chain. What it recognizes is unknown. TCRbeta library construction was performed incorporating unique molecular identifiers. MiXCR, run by TCRdb on the PCR reads, gives a single entry per CDR3 protein. The sample shows 250,000 or so distinct CDR3 sequences, approximately 24% of them seen only once. V gave up 6 bases and J gave up 6 bases; unmatched junction bases: 6. Germline lookup yields CDR1 SGHAT and CDR2 FQNNGV. The CDR3 spans 16 residues. This entry belongs to a study of T-cell reconstitution after alpha-beta-depleted transplantation in children. Study results and limitations: Surviving recipient T cells and thymic progenitors produced the high day-60 TCRbeta diversity seen in some patients. Newly made T cells mostly supplied T-cell counts and diversity one year after transplant.

This clonotype was obtained from a female patient aged 2-9 years who had a stem cell transplant for congenital amegakaryocytic thrombocytopenia, so the T cells may come from the graft donor. The chain combines TRBV11-2 with TRBJ2-1; 15 bases are shared with TRBD2. Sequenced material: PBMCs, mostly from graft donor cells, taken 360 days after TCRalphabeta/CD19-depleted stem cell transplant. The CDR3 DNA reads as TGTGCCAGCAGACCTAAGGGACTAGCGGGAGGCAATGAGCAGTTCTTC. It encodes CASRPKGLAGGNEQFF.